The rows below give T cell receptor beta chains drawn from one sample of a study of early stage breast cancer tumors. The assay was immunoSEQ multiplex PCR, and TCRdb's table has in-frame clones only and misses some. The data contain about 24,000 clones, about 67% of them singletons. The material sequenced was breast tumor tissue. These receptors all come from a person in their sixties with breast cancer. Each CDR3 is given with its conserved first and last residue. The D gene is left open where the match is weak. Clone sizes are given selectively: once, few, many, or a class where the clone is expanded.

clone size	D gene	V gene	J gene	CDR3 protein	CDR3 DNA
.	TRBD2	TRBV28	TRBJ2-2	CASSPLAVVGTGELFF	TGTGCCAGCAGCCCTCTAGCGGTCGTTGGCACCGGGGAGCTGTTTTTT
.	TRBD2	TRBV30	TRBJ2-1	CAWSVLAMYNEQFF	TGTGCCTGGAGTGTACTAGCGATGTACAATGAGCAGTTCTTC
.	.	TRBV28	TRBJ1-1	CASSLLAGTSMNTEAFF	TGTGCCAGCAGCTTACTCGCCGGGACAAGCATGAACACTGAAGCTTTCTTT
few	.	TRBV7-2	TRBJ1-1	CASSPLYGVGTEAFF	TGTGCCAGCAGCCCCCTCTATGGTGTCGGCACTGAAGCTTTCTTT
.	.	TRBV11-3	TRBJ2-7	CASSLDTSSYEQYF	TGTGCCAGCAGCTTAGATACAAGCTCCTACGAGCAGTACTTC
.	.	TRBV4-1	TRBJ2-1	CASSRSIGVYNEQFF	TGCGCCAGCAGCCGGAGCATCGGGGTGTACAATGAGCAGTTCTTC
.	TRBD2	TRBV6-7	TRBJ2-2	CASRQTGTRLGELFF	TGTGCCAGCAGGCAAACCGGGACTAGATTAGGGGAGCTGTTTTTT
.	.	TRBV19	TRBJ2-4	CASSAGTLAKNIQYF	TGTGCCAGTAGTGCAGGGACATTAGCCAAAAACATTCAGTACTTC
few	TRBD1	TRBV7-9	TRBJ2-2	CASSLSGQGVTGELFF	TGTGCCAGCAGCTTATCGGGACAGGGAGTTACCGGGGAGCTGTTTTTT
.	TRBD1	TRBV5-4	TRBJ2-7	CASNLAFDRAYEQYF	TGTGCCAGCAACTTGGCATTCGACAGGGCCTACGAGCAGTACTTC
.	.	TRBV18	TRBJ2-1	CASSLVLEQFF	TGTGCCAGCTCACTAGTATTGGAGCAGTTCTTC
.	TRBD1	TRBV5-1	TRBJ2-7	CASSLGTGGEQYF	TGCGCCAGCAGCTTGGGGACAGGGGGCGAGCAGTACTTC
.	.	TRBV5-4	TRBJ2-7	CASSLGAEQYF	TGTGCCAGCAGCTTGGGGGCCGAGCAGTACTTC
.	.	TRBV7-6	TRBJ2-3	CASSLELTRPDTQYF	TGTGCCAGCAGCTTAGAGTTGACTAGACCAGATACGCAGTATTTT
.	.	TRBV5-4	TRBJ2-2	CASSQEAARGELFF	TGCGCCAGCAGCCAAGAGGCAGCGCGCGGGGAGCTGTTTTTT
.	TRBD1	TRBV15	TRBJ1-4	CATSGSHRGRFEKLFF	TGTGCCACCAGCGGAAGCCACAGGGGGCGGTTTGAAAAACTGTTTTTT
.	.	TRBV11-3	TRBJ2-5	CASSLGDQETQYF	TGTGCCAGCAGCTTGGGCGACCAAGAGACCCAGTACTTC
.	.	TRBV7-2	TRBJ2-3	CASSLGLVTDTQYF	TGTGCCAGCAGCTTAGGTCTTGTTACAGATACGCAGTATTTT
.	TRBD1	TRBV6-5	TRBJ2-1	CASSVDRVVSEQFF	TGTGCCAGCAGTGTGGACAGGGTAGTGAGCGAGCAGTTCTTC
.	.	TRBV7-8	TRBJ2-1	CASSLARDFAAEQFF	TGTGCCAGCAGCTTAGCGCGGGACTTTGCGGCGGAGCAGTTCTTC
.	.	TRBV18	TRBJ2-7	CASSPKNGYEQYF	TGTGCCAGCTCACCAAAGAACGGCTACGAGCAGTACTTC
.	TRBD1	TRBV7-9	TRBJ1-2	CASSLGDSRSYGYTF	TGTGCCAGCAGCCTCGGGGACAGCCGCTCCTATGGCTACACCTTC
.	TRBD2	TRBV7-2	TRBJ2-5	CASSLDILAGGQETQYF	TGTGCCAGCAGCTTAGATATCCTAGCGGGAGGCCAAGAGACCCAGTACTTC
.	.	TRBV18	TRBJ1-2	CASSPAQNNYGYTF	TGTGCCAGCTCACCCGCCCAGAATAACTATGGCTACACCTTC